The rows below give T cell receptor beta chains drawn from one sample of a study of PD-1 blockade in classical Hodgkin lymphoma. Method: immunoSEQ multiplex PCR; TCRdb's copy keeps in-frame clones and lacks some. The sample shows 45,000 to 60,000 clones, roughly 80% of them seen only once. This specimen consisted of peripheral blood mononuclear cells (PBMCs), obtained at baseline. These receptors originate from a human donor with classical Hodgkin lymphoma. Both conserved end residues are part of each CDR3. A D gene is named only where the DNA matches it firmly. Rows give clone size only sometimes, using once, few, many, or a class for an expanded clone.

cdr3_nt cdr3_aa v_call clone_size d_call j_call
TGTGCCAGTAGTATAGCCCGGGGACCCAACATTCAGTACTTC CASSIARGPNIQYF TRBV19 . . TRBJ2-4
TGTGCCAGTATCCGACAGGGAAACACCGGGGAGCTGTTTTTT CASIRQGNTGELFF TRBV19 . TRBD1 TRBJ2-2
TGTGCCAGCTCACCCGCCGGACGACACCAGTTCTTC CASSPAGRHQFF TRBV18 . . TRBJ2-1
TGTGCCAGCAGTTTTTGGGATCAGCCCCAGCATTTT CASSFWDQPQHF TRBV6-6 . . TRBJ1-5
TGTGCCTGTGGACTAGTCGGCTACGAGCAGTACTTC CACGLVGYEQYF TRBV30 . TRBD2 TRBJ2-7
TGTGCCAGCTCCCTCCAGGGTGCTGGGGCCAACGTCCTGACTTTC CASSLQGAGANVLTF TRBV18 . . TRBJ2-6
TGCGCCAGCAGCTTTGGGGGAGGGAGCCACAATGAGCAGTTCTTC CASSFGGGSHNEQFF TRBV5-1 once TRBD2 TRBJ2-1
TGTGCCAGCAATCGGAGGGGCCCCTACAATGAGCAGTTCTTC CASNRRGPYNEQFF TRBV2 . . TRBJ2-1
TGTGCCAGCAGTTACGGGCGGCCCCCTTTGAGCACTGAAGCTTTCTTT CASSYGRPPLSTEAFF TRBV6-5 few . TRBJ1-1
TGTGCCAGCTCACCAAATCCGTTCCGGGACAACTCCTACGAGCAGTACTTC CASSPNPFRDNSYEQYF TRBV18 . . TRBJ2-7
TGTGCCAGCAATGGGAGGACAGTACGAGCCTACGAGCAGTACTTC CASNGRTVRAYEQYF TRBV21-1 . . TRBJ2-7
TGTGCCACCTCACGAGGGTTGGCCTACGAGCAGTACTTC CATSRGLAYEQYF TRBV11-2 . . TRBJ2-7
TGTGCCACCAGCAGAGATGGGGCAGGCTACACAGATACGCAGTATTTT CATSRDGAGYTDTQYF TRBV15 once . TRBJ2-3
TGTGCCAGCAGCCGGACTAGCCAGAAGGCAGATACGCAGTATTTT CASSRTSQKADTQYF TRBV5-4 few TRBD2 TRBJ2-3
TGTGCCACCAGCAGTAAGGGACAGGCGTTACACAATGAGCAGTTCTTC CATSSKGQALHNEQFF TRBV15 . TRBD1 TRBJ2-1
TGCGCCAGCAGCCTTAAATTACAGGGGGGCACTGAAGCTTTCTTT CASSLKLQGGTEAFF TRBV4-1 . TRBD1 TRBJ1-1
TGTGCCAGTTCCCAGGGGGGCGCAGGGGCGAACTATGGCTACACCTTC CASSQGGAGANYGYTF TRBV18 once TRBD1 TRBJ1-2
TGCGCCAGCAGCTTTTACGGAGCCATGAACACTGAAGCTTTCTTT CASSFYGAMNTEAFF TRBV5-1 . . TRBJ1-1
TGCGCCAGCAGCCAAGATCGGGCAGGGGGCAGAAGAGGGGAAAAACTGTTTTTT CASSQDRAGGRRGEKLFF TRBV4-3 . TRBD1 TRBJ1-4
TGTGCCAGCTCACCATCGCTAGCGGGAGACAATGAGCAGTTCTTC CASSPSLAGDNEQFF TRBV18 . TRBD2 TRBJ2-1
TGCGCCAGCAGCTGGGGTGGAGGACTGAACACTGAAGCTTTCTTT CASSWGGGLNTEAFF TRBV5-1 . . TRBJ1-1
TGTGCCAGCTCACCCTCCAACAGGATTGCAGATACGCAGTATTTT CASSPSNRIADTQYF TRBV18 . . TRBJ2-3